The present TCR beta chain was sequenced within a study of identical twins. General study points: There was an excess of low generation probability in the out-of-frame alpha sequences that twins shared. With monozygotic twins, out-of-frame TCR alpha sharing exceeded what models estimated.

A universal primer site came from template switching; cDNA carried unique molecular identifiers. TCRdb reprocessed the 5' RACE reads via MiXCR and lists one record per CDR3 protein. The profile shows approximately 700,000 distinct CDR3 sequences, roughly 6% of them singletons. This clonotype has a count of ten or more. Its antigen is still unknown. The CDR3 runs to 15 residues. Trimming took 1 base from V and 1 from J; bases not matched to a gene: 3. Looked up from germline, CDR1 is SGHAT and CDR2 is FQNNGV. The sequenced sample was naive T cells sorted from blood. V usage is TRBV11-2 and J usage is TRBJ2-5; 7 nucleotides align to TRBD1. The sequence was collected from a man aged 18 to 29 in good health. The DNA for the CDR3 is TGTGCCAGCAGCTTAGGGGACAGAAGCCAAGAGACCCAGTACTTC. Its protein is CASSLGDRSQETQYF.